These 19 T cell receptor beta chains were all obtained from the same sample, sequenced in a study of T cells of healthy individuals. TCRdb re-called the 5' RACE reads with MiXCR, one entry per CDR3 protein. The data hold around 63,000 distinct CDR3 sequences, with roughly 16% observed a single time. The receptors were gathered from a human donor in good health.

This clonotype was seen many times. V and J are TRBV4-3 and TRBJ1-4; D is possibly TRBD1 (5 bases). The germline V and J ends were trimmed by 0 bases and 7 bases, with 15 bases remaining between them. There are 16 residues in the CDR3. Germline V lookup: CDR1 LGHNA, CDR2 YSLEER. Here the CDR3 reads CASSQDDRRGSEKLFF. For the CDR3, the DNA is TGCGCCAGCAGCCAAGATGATCGGAGGGGTTCTGAAAAACTGTTTTTT.

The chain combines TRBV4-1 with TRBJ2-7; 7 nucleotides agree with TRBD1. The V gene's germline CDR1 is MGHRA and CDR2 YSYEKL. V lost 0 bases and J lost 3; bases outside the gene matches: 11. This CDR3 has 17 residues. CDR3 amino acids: CASSQDHRTGPRYEQYF. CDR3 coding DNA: TGCGCCAGCAGCCAAGATCATAGGACAGGCCCCCGCTACGAGCAGTACTTC.

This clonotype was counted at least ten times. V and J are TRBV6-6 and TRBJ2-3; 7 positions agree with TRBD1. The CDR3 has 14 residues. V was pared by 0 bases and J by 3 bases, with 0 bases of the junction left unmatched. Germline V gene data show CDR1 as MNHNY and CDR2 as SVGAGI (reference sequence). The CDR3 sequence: CASSYSTGTDTQYF. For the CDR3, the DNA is TGTGCCAGCAGTTACTCGACAGGGACAGATACGCAGTATTTT.

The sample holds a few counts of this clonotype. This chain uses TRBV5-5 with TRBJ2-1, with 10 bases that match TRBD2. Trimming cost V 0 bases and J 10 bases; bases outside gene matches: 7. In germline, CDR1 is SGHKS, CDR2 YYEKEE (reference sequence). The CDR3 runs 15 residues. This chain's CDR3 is CASSLEAGGTREQFF. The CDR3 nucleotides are TGTGCCAGCAGCTTGGAAGCGGGAGGGACTCGGGAGCAGTTCTTC.

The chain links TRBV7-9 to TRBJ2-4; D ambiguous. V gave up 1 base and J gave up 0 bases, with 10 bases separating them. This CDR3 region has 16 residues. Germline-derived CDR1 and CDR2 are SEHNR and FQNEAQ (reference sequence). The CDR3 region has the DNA TGTGCCAGCAGCTTAGGGGCAGGTCTAGCCAAAAACATTCAGTACTTC. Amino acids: CASSLGAGLAKNIQYF.

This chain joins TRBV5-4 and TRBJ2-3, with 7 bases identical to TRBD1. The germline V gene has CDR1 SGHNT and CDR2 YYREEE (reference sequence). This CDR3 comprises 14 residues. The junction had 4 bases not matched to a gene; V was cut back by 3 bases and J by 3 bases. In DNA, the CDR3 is TGTGCCAGCAGCTCGGGACAGCATACAGATACGCAGTATTTT. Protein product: CASSSGQHTDTQYF.

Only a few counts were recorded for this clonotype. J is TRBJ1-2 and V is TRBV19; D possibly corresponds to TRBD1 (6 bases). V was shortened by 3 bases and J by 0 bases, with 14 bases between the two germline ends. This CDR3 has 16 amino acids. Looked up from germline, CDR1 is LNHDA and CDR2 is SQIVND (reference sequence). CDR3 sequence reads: CASSMFATGANYGYTF. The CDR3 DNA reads TGTGCCAGTAGTATGTTTGCGACAGGAGCTAACTATGGCTACACCTTC.

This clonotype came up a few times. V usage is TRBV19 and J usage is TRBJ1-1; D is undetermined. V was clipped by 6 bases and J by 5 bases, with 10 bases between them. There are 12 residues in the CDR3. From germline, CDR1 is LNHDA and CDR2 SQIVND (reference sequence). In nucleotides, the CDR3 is TGTGCCAGTAGCGAGAAGATAACTGAAGCTTTCTTT. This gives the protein CASSEKITEAFF.

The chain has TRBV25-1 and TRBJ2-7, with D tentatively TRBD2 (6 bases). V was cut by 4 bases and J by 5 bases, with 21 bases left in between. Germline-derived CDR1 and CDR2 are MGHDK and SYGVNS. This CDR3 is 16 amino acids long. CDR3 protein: CASSGSGAPGVDEQYF. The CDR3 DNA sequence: TGTGCCAGCAGTGGGTCTGGGGCCCCGGGGGTGGACGAGCAGTACTTC.

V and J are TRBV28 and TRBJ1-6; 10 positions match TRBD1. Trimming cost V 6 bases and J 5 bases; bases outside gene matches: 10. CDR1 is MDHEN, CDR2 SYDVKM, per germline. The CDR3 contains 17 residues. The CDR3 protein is CASRFLGTGEDNSPLHF. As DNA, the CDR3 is TGTGCCAGCAGATTTTTGGGGACAGGGGAGGATAATTCACCCCTCCACTTT.

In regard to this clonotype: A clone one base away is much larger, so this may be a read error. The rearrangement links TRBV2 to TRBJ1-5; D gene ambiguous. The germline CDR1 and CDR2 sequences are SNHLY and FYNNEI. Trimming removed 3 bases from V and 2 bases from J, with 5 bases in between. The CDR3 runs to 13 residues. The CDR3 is CASSDSGNQPQHF. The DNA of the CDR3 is TGTGCCAGCAGTGACAGTGGCAATCAGCCCCAGCATTTT.

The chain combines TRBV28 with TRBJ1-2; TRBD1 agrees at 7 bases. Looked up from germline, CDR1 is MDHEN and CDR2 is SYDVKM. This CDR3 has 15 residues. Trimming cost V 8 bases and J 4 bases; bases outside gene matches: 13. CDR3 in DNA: TGTGCCAGCGGCCCCCGGGACAGAAAAACCTATGGCTACACCTTC. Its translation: CASGPRDRKTYGYTF.

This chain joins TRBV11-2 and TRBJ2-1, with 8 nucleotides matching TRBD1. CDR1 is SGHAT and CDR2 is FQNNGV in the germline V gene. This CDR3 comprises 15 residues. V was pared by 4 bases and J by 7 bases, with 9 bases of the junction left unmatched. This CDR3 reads CASSSRDRGINEQFF. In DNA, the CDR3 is TGTGCCAGCAGCTCCCGTGACAGGGGAATAAATGAGCAGTTCTTC.

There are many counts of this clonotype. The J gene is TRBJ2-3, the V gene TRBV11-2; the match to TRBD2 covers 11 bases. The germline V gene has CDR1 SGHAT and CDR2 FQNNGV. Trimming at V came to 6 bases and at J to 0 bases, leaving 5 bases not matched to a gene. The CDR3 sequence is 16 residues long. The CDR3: CASRTASGGSTDTQYF. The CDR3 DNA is TGTGCCAGCAGGACCGCTAGCGGGGGGAGCACAGATACGCAGTATTTT.

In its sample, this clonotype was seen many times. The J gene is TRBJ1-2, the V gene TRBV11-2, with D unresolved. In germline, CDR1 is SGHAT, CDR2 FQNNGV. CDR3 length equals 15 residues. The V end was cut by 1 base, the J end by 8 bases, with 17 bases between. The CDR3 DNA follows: TGTGCCAGCAGCTTAGGCCCCTCCGACCCTTGGGGCTACACCTTC. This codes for CASSLGPSDPWGYTF.

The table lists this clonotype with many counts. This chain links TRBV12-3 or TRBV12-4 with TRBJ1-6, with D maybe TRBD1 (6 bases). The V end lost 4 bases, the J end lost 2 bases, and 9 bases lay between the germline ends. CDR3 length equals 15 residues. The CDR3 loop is CASSYGQTYNSPLHF. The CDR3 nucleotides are TGTGCCAGCAGTTACGGACAGACCTATAATTCACCCCTCCACTTT.

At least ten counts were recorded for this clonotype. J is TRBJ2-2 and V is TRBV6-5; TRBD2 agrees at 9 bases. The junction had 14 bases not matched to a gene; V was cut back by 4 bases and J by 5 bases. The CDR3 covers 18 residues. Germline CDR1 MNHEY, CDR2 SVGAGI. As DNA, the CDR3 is TGTGCCAGCAGTTTAGTTTTAGCGGGGGCCCGGAGGACCGGGGAGCTGTTTTTT. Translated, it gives CASSLVLAGARRTGELFF.

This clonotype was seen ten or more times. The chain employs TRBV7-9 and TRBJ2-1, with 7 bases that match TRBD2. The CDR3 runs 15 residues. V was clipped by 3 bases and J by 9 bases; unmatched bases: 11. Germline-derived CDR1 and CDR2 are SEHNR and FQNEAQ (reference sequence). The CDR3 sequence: CASSFVGGRSGEQFF. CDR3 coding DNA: TGTGCCAGCAGCTTCGTTGGCGGGAGATCGGGTGAGCAGTTCTTC.

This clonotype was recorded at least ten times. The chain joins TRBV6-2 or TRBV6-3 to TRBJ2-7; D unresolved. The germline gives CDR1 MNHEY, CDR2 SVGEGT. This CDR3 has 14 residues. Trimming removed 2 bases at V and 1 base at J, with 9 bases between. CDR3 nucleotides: TGTGCCAGCAGTTACCGGATCCCTTCCTACGAGCAGTACTTC. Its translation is CASSYRIPSYEQYF.